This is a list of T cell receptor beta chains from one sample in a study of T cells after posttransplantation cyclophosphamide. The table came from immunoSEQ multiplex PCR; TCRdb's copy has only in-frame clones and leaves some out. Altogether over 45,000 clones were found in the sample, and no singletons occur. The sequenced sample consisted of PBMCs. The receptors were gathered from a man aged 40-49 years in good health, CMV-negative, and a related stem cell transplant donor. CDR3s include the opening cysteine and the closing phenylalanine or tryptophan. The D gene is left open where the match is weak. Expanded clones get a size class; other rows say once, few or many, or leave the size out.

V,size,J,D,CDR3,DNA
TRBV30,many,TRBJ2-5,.,CAWRVQGRGETQYF,TGTGCCTGGAGGGTCCAGGGGCGGGGGGAGACCCAGTACTTC
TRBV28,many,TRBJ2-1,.,CASSLLREADEQFF,TGTGCCAGCAGTCTCCTGAGAGAAGCGGATGAGCAGTTCTTC
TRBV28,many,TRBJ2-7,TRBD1,CASSRTETGGNEQYF,TGTGCCAGCAGTCGGACCGAGACAGGGGGCAACGAGCAGTACTTC
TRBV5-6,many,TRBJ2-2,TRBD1,CASSGGQGVTPANTGELFF,TGTGCCAGCAGCGGGGGACAGGGGGTAACACCCGCGAACACCGGGGAGCTGTTTTTT
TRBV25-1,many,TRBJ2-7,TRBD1,CASSLTGVGEQYF,TGTGCCAGCAGCCTAACAGGGGTAGGGGAGCAGTACTTC
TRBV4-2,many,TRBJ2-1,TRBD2,CASGTSGNYNEQFF,TGTGCCAGCGGGACTAGCGGGAATTACAATGAGCAGTTCTTC
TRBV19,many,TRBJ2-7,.,CASSMTPRNEQYF,TGTGCCAGTAGTATGACCCCTAGAAACGAGCAGTACTTC
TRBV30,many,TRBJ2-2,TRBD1,CAWSVGTGGQGANTGELFF,TGTGCCTGGAGTGTAGGGACAGGGGGTCAGGGGGCGAACACCGGGGAGCTGTTTTTT
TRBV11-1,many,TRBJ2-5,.,CASSLAGTETQYF,TGTGCCAGCTCCCTGGCGGGAACGGAGACCCAGTACTTC
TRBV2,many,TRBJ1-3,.,CASTTGAGNTIYF,TGTGCCAGCACCACGGGAGCTGGAAACACCATATATTTT
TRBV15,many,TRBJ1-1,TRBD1,CATGDSPIQNTEAFF,TGTGCCACGGGGGACAGCCCGATCCAGAACACTGAAGCTTTCTTT
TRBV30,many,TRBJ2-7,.,CAWSGGSYEQYF,TGTGCCTGGAGTGGCGGTTCCTACGAGCAGTACTTC
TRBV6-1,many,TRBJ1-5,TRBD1,CASSKQGGADQPQHF,TGTGCCAGCAGTAAACAAGGGGGCGCGGATCAGCCCCAGCATTTT
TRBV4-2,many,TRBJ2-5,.,CASSQEARTTLQETQYF,TGTGCCAGCAGCCAAGAGGCCAGGACTACGCTTCAGGAGACCCAGTACTTC
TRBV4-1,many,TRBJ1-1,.,CASSQASRLNTEAFF,TGCGCCAGCAGCCAAGCTTCCAGATTGAACACTGAAGCTTTCTTT
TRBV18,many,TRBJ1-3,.,CASSPSFRDKGNTIYF,TGTGCCAGCTCACCCTCCTTCCGGGACAAAGGAAACACCATATATTTT
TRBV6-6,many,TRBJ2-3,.,CASSYPGTDTQYF,TGTGCCAGCAGTTACCCGGGCACAGATACGCAGTATTTT
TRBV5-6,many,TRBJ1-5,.,CASSLARGRDQPQHF,TGTGCCAGCAGCTTGGCCAGGGGTCGAGATCAGCCCCAGCATTTT
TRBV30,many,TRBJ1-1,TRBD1,CAWDRAVATEAFF,TGTGCCTGGGACAGGGCGGTTGCCACTGAAGCTTTCTTT
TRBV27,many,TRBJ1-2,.,CASSYQGTNYGYTF,TGTGCCAGCAGCTATCAGGGAACTAACTATGGCTACACCTTC
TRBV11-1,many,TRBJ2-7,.,CASSLWADAYEQYF,TGTGCCAGCAGCTTATGGGCCGATGCCTACGAGCAGTACTTC
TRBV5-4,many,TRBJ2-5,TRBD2,CAYTKQGWGGETQYF,TGTGCATACACTAAACAAGGGTGGGGAGGGGAGACCCAGTACTTC
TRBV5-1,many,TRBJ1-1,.,CASSLYQGIDTEAFF,TGCGCCAGCAGCTTGTACCAGGGTATTGACACTGAAGCTTTCTTT
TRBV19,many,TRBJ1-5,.,CASSSRGGNQPQHF,TGTGCCAGTAGCAGTCGTGGAGGCAATCAGCCCCAGCATTTT
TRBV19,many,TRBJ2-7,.,CASSRVLTYEQYF,TGTGCCAGTAGCCGTGTACTCACCTACGAGCAGTACTTC
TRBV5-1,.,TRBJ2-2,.,CASSPNTGELFF,TGCGCCAGCAGCCCTAACACCGGGGAGCTGTTTTTT
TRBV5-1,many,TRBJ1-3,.,CASSPSGGPAGNTIYF,TGCGCCAGCAGCCCCTCTGGGGGCCCGGCGGGAAACACCATATATTTT
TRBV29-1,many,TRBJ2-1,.,CSVDAPQETSGSHNEQFF,TGCAGCGTTGATGCTCCACAAGAGACTAGTGGGTCCCACAATGAGCAGTTCTTC
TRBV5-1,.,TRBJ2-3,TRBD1,CASSSTGGRTDTQYF,TGCGCCAGCAGCTCCACAGGGGGCCGCACAGATACGCAGTATTTT
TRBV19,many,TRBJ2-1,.,CASSPAGRGWNEQFF,TGTGCCAGTAGTCCAGCGGGCAGGGGGTGGAATGAGCAGTTCTTC
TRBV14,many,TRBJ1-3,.,CASSPDTRKENTIYF,TGTGCCAGCAGCCCTGACACACGGAAGGAAAACACCATATATTTT
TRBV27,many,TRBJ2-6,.,CASSFGAGANVLTF,TGTGCCAGCAGTTTCGGAGCTGGGGCCAACGTCCTGACTTTC
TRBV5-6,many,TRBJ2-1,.,CASSLGQFSNEQFF,TGTGCCAGCAGCTTGGGACAATTCTCCAATGAGCAGTTCTTC
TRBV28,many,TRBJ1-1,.,CASRPQQGNTEAFF,TGTGCCAGCAGACCTCAACAGGGGAACACTGAAGCTTTCTTT
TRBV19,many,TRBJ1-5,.,CASTGGGFSNQPQHF,TGTGCCAGCACTGGGGGGGGCTTTAGCAATCAGCCCCAGCATTTT
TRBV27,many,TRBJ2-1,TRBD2,CASSFGFGGSSYNEQFF,TGTGCCAGCAGTTTCGGGTTTGGCGGGAGCTCCTACAATGAGCAGTTCTTC
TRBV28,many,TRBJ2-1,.,CASSLEGPNEQFF,TGTGCCAGCAGTTTAGAGGGCCCCAATGAGCAGTTCTTC
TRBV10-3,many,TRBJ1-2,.,CAINPTGNYGYTF,TGTGCCATCAACCCGACAGGAAACTATGGCTACACCTTC
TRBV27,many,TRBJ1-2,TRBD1,CASKGASKYGYTF,TGTGCCAGCAAGGGGGCTTCTAAATATGGCTACACCTTC
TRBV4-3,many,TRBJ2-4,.,CASSQEPVAKNIQYF,TGCGCCAGCAGCCAAGAACCAGTTGCCAAAAACATTCAGTACTTC
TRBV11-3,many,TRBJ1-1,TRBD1,CASSSKGQKAFF,TGTGCCAGCAGCTCCAAGGGACAGAAAGCTTTCTTT
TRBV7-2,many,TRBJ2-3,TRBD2,CASSLEGLGTDTQYF,TGTGCCAGCAGCTTAGAGGGACTAGGGACAGATACGCAGTATTTT
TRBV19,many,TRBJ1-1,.,CAIGHYEAFF,TGTGCCATAGGACACTACGAAGCTTTCTTT
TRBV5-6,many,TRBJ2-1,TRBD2,CASSLDSGSSYNEQFF,TGTGCCAGCAGCTTGGATAGCGGGAGCTCCTACAATGAGCAGTTCTTC
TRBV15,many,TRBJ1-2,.,CATSSWGRPYGYTF,TGTGCCACCAGCAGCTGGGGGAGGCCCTATGGCTACACCTTC